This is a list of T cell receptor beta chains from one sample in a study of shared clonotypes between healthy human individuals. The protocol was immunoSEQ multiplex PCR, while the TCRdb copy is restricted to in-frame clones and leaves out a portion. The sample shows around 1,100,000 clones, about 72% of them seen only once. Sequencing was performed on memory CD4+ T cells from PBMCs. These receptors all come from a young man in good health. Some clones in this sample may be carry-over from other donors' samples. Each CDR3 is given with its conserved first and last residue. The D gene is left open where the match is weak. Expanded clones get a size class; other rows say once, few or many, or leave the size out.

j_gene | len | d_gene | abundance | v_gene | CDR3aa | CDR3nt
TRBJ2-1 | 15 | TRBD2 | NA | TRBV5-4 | CASRYGTSAPNEQFF | TGTGCCAGCAGGTACGGGACTAGTGCGCCAAATGAGCAGTTCTTC
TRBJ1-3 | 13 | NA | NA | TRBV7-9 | CASSPLSGNTIYF | TGTGCCAGCAGCCCTCTGTCTGGAAACACCATATATTTT
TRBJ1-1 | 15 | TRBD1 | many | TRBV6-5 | CASSYARLGQGGAFF | TGTGCCAGCAGTTACGCTCGGCTGGGACAGGGGGGAGCTTTCTTT
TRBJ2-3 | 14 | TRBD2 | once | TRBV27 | CASNSGGATDTQYF | TGTGCCAGCAATAGCGGGGGAGCCACAGATACGCAGTATTTT
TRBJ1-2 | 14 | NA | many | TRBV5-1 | CASSLYGSPDGYTF | TGCGCCAGCAGCTTGTATGGGAGCCCGGATGGCTACACCTTC
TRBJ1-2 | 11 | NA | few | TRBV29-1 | CSVDPSAGYTF | TGCAGCGTTGACCCTTCGGCTGGCTACACCTTC
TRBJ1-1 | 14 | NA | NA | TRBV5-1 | CASSLAAQNTEAFF | TGCGCCAGCAGCTTGGCCGCCCAGAACACTGAAGCTTTCTTT
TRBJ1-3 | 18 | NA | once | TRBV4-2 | CASSRSPTGPSSGNTIYF | TGTGCCAGCAGCCGGAGCCCAACAGGCCCAAGCTCTGGAAACACCATATATTTT
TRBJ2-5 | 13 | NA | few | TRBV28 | CASTLQGQETQYF | TGTGCCAGCACCCTACAGGGCCAAGAGACCCAGTACTTC
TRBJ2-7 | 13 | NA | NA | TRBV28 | CASSPPQTGEQYF | TGTGCCAGCAGTCCCCCACAAACGGGGGAGCAGTACTTC
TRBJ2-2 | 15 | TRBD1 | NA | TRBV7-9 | CASSPGTDSTGELFF | TGTGCCAGCAGCCCCGGGACAGATAGCACCGGGGAGCTGTTTTTT
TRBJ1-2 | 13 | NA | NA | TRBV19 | CASRTGTAYGYTF | TGTGCCAGTAGAACCGGGACGGCCTATGGCTACACCTTC
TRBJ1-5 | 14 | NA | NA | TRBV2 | CASSETGRNQPQHF | TGTGCCAGCAGTGAGACAGGTCGGAATCAGCCCCAGCATTTT
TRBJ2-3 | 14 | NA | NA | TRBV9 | CASSVSVLTDTQYF | TGTGCCAGCAGCGTATCAGTCCTCACAGATACGCAGTATTTT
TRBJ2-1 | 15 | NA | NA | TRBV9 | CASSVKGSGYNEQFF | TGTGCCAGCAGCGTAAAGGGTAGCGGCTACAATGAGCAGTTCTTC